These T cell receptor beta chains were read from a single sample in a study of blood T cell repertoires in COVID-19. Sequencing used immunoSEQ multiplex PCR; TCRdb keeps in-frame clones, though not all of them. The sample lists some 200,000 clones, approximately 84% occurring once. Specimen: peripheral blood. These receptors all stem from an older woman with acute or convalescent COVID-19. Each CDR3 is given with its conserved first and last residue. Fields, in order: CDR3 length, clone size, V gene, D gene, J gene, CDR3 DNA, CDR3 protein. A D gene is named only where the DNA matches it firmly. A row's size may be missing; if present it is once, few, many or a size class.

15	-	TRBV2	-	TRBJ1-1	TGTGCCAGCAGTGAACCCGGGACACCGAACACTGAAGCTTTCTTT	CASSEPGTPNTEAFF
14	-	TRBV5-4	-	TRBJ1-2	TGTGCCAGCAGCTTGGTAGGGGCTAACTATGGCTACACCTTC	CASSLVGANYGYTF
16	-	TRBV27	-	TRBJ2-7	TGTGCCAGCAGTTCCTCGACAGTGGGGGCATCCTACGAGCAGTACTTC	CASSSSTVGASYEQYF
13	-	TRBV6-6	TRBD1	TRBJ1-4	TGTGCCAGCAGTAGGGACAGCGCTCGGCAACTGTTTTTT	CASSRDSARQLFF
14	once	TRBV7-9	-	TRBJ1-1	TGTGCCAGCAGACTCACAGGGCCCAACACTGAAGCTTTCTTT	CASRLTGPNTEAFF
15	once	TRBV5-1	-	TRBJ1-2	TGCGCCAGCAGCTTGGCCGGGGGGGCGAACTATGGCTACACCTTC	CASSLAGGANYGYTF
12	-	TRBV2	TRBD2	TRBJ2-7	TGTGCCAGCAGGGGACTAGACTACGAGCAGTACTTC	CASRGLDYEQYF
15	-	TRBV7-2	TRBD1	TRBJ1-2	TGTGCCAGCAGCTCAAATCCGGGACAGTGGCTGGGCTACACCTTC	CASSSNPGQWLGYTF
13	-	TRBV5-6	-	TRBJ1-1	TGTGCCAGCAGCCGAGATCTGAACACTGAAGCTTTCTTT	CASSRDLNTEAFF
13	-	TRBV11-3	TRBD1	TRBJ2-7	TGTGCCAGCAGCACCCGGACAGGCTACGAGCAGTACTTC	CASSTRTGYEQYF
12	-	TRBV19	TRBD1	TRBJ1-1	TGTGCCAGTACGGACAGGGGGACTGAAGCTTTCTTT	CASTDRGTEAFF
18	-	TRBV9	TRBD1	TRBJ1-6	TGTGCCAGCAGCCCCCACGTGGGGGACAGGGCCGCTAATTCACCCCTCCACTTT	CASSPHVGDRAANSPLHF
12	-	TRBV2	-	TRBJ1-4	TGTGCCAGCAGTGAATCGGGTGAAAAACTGTTTTTT	CASSESGEKLFF
16	-	TRBV3-1/TRBV3-2	-	TRBJ1-2	TGTGCCAGCACCCAAATTAGGGGGGGCGGTGGAGGCGGCTACACCTTC	CASTQIRGGGGGGYTF
11	-	TRBV18	-	TRBJ2-2	TGTGCCAGCCAGGGGACCGGGGAGCTGTTTTTT	CASQGTGELFF
14	-	TRBV18	-	TRBJ2-1	TGTGCCAGCTCATCTTCGCCAGGGGCGGATGAGCAGTTCTTC	CASSSSPGADEQFF
17	-	TRBV7-9	-	TRBJ1-2	TGTGCCAGCAGTCAAGGAAGGGGCGGGGGCACTCCCCTTGGCTACACCTTC	CASSQGRGGGTPLGYTF
14	-	TRBV18	TRBD1	TRBJ1-1	TGTGCCAGCTCACCGCGAACAGGGGCCACTGAAGCTTTCTTT	CASSPRTGATEAFF
16	-	TRBV9	-	TRBJ1-3	TGTGCCAGCAGCAAAATTCCAGGGGACTCTGGAAACACCATATATTTT	CASSKIPGDSGNTIYF
16	-	TRBV28	-	TRBJ1-3	TGTGCCAGCAGTCCGAGCGGGGGGGTGAATGGAAACACCATATATTTT	CASSPSGGVNGNTIYF
12	-	TRBV12-3/TRBV12-4	-	TRBJ2-4	TGTGCCAGCAGTCACAGGGATGACATTCAGTACTTC	CASSHRDDIQYF
15	-	TRBV13	TRBD1	TRBJ1-1	TGTGCCAGCAGCCTCAGGACAGGGGGAAACACTGAAGCTTTCTTT	CASSLRTGGNTEAFF
13	once	TRBV28	-	TRBJ1-2	TGTGCCAGCAGTTTCCCGAACAGGGATGGCTACACCTTC	CASSFPNRDGYTF
14	-	TRBV6-6	-	TRBJ1-5	TGTGCCAGCAGTTACTACCCCCAGTCTCAGCCCCAGCATTTT	CASSYYPQSQPQHF
15	-	TRBV19	TRBD1	TRBJ1-1	TGTGCCAGTAGTCTCCGTCCAGGGGGCCAGGCTGAAGCTTTCTTT	CASSLRPGGQAEAFF
13	-	TRBV10-3	-	TRBJ1-5	TGTGCCACCTCCCTGAGGGAAAATCAGCCCCAGCATTTT	CATSLRENQPQHF
18	few	TRBV5-1	TRBD2	TRBJ2-5	TGCGCCAGCAGCTTAGGGGCCCCCGGACTAGCGGGGAAAGAGACCCAGTACTTC	CASSLGAPGLAGKETQYF
10	once	TRBV2	-	TRBJ2-1	TGTGCCAGCGCAGGGTATGCGTGGTTCTTC	CASAGYAWFF
15	-	TRBV27	TRBD2	TRBJ2-7	TGTGCCAGCAGTTTCGGCTCTAGCGGTGCCTACGAGCAGTACTTC	CASSFGSSGAYEQYF
17	-	TRBV29-1	TRBD2	TRBJ2-1	TGCAGCGTTGCGGGGACTAGCGGGGGGAGCTCCTACAATGAGCAGTTCTTC	CSVAGTSGGSSYNEQFF
18	-	TRBV10-1	TRBD2	TRBJ2-1	TGCGCCAGCTTTCCCGGGACCGGGACTAGCGGGGGGGTCTATGAGCAGTTCTTC	CASFPGTGTSGGVYEQFF
19	once	TRBV2	-	TRBJ1-1	TGTGCCAGCAGTGAAGCCTTTCTTCCTCTCGGGGAGGCGAACACTGAAGCTTTCTTT	CASSEAFLPLGEANTEAFF
13	-	TRBV10-3	-	TRBJ2-3	TGTGCCATCAGTGACTCAGGGGTAAATACGCAGTATTTT	CAISDSGVNTQYF
14	-	TRBV6-5	TRBD1	TRBJ1-1	TGTGCCAGCAGAAAGGGACAGGGGGGTACTGAAGCTTTCTTT	CASRKGQGGTEAFF
15	-	TRBV7-2	-	TRBJ2-7	TGTGCCAGCAGCCCCGGCCCCGGGACAACCGTCGAGCAGTACTTC	CASSPGPGTTVEQYF
15	few	TRBV4-2	-	TRBJ1-5	TGTGCCAGCAGCCAAGTATGGGGAGAAGGGCAGCCCCAGCATTTT	CASSQVWGEGQPQHF
21	-	TRBV28	TRBD2	TRBJ2-1	TGTGCCAGCAGTTTTGAGAGCGGAGGGGGGCAGGGGACTAGCGGGGACAATGAGCAGTTCTTC	CASSFESGGGQGTSGDNEQFF
17	-	TRBV9	TRBD2	TRBJ2-3	TGTGCCAGCAGCGTAGCTAAGACTAGCGGGGGTTCCGATACGCAGTATTTT	CASSVAKTSGGSDTQYF
15	-	TRBV4-1	-	TRBJ1-1	TGCGCCAGCTCCCCCTCAGGGCGTATGAACACTGAAGCTTTCTTT	CASSPSGRMNTEAFF
16	-	TRBV6-1	-	TRBJ1-3	TGTGCCAGCAGTGAAGCGGGGCAGGGGAAAGGAAACACCATATATTTT	CASSEAGQGKGNTIYF
14	few	TRBV27	-	TRBJ1-4	TGTGCCAGCAGTACCAACAGGGAGGGTGAAAAACTGTTTTTT	CASSTNREGEKLFF
15	-	TRBV19	-	TRBJ1-5	TGTGCCAGTAGGTGGGGACAAGCGGGGAATCAGCCCCAGCATTTT	CASRWGQAGNQPQHF
19	-	TRBV6-1	-	TRBJ1-1	TGTGCCAGCAGTGAAGAAGATTGGGGGACAACCCGATTCAACACTGAAGCTTTCTTT	CASSEEDWGTTRFNTEAFF
12	-	TRBV6-6	-	TRBJ2-1	TGTGCCAGCACTTTCCCTAGCCTTGAGCAGTTCTTC	CASTFPSLEQFF
12	-	TRBV6-5	-	TRBJ2-1	TGTGCCAGCAGAATAGAACCGGACTCGGAGTTCTTC	CASRIEPDSEFF
18	-	TRBV3-1/TRBV3-2	-	TRBJ1-2	TGTGCCAGCAGCCAGTTAGGCTTCGGGCAGGGGTGGCCTGAAGGCTACACCTTC	CASSQLGFGQGWPEGYTF
13	-	TRBV3-1/TRBV3-2	TRBD2	TRBJ2-5	TGTGCCAGCAGGGTGGCGGGGGTAGAGACCCAGTACTTC	CASRVAGVETQYF
14	-	TRBV12-5	-	TRBJ1-5	TGTGCTACTAACGAACAGGGTAGCAATCAGCCCCAGCATTTT	CATNEQGSNQPQHF